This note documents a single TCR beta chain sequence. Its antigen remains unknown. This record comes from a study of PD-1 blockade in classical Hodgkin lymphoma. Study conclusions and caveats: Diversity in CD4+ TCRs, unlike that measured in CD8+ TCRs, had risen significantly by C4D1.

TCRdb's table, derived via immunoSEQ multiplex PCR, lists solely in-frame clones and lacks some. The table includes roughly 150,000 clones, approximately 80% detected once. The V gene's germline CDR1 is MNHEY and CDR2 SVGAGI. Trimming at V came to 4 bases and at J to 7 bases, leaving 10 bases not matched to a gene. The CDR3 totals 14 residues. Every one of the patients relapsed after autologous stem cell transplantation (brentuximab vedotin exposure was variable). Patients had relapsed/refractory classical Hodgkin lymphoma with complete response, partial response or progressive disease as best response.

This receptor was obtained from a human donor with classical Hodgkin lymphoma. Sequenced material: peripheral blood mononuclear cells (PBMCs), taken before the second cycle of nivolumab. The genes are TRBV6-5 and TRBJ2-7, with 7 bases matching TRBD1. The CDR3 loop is CASSLRDSHLEQYF. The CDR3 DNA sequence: TGTGCCAGCAGTTTACGGGACAGCCATTTGGAGCAGTACTTC.